The sequence of this TCR beta chain was determined in a study of HIV-infected patients and healthy controls. Points from the study as a whole: MAIT alpha-chain CDR3s were frequent in healthy controls, depleted in HIV+. Eight alpha and eight beta V genes differed significantly in mean usage between HIV-infected patients and controls. Compared with healthy controls, HIV-infected patients showed less CDR3 sharing between individuals.

All unsorted peripheral T cells were captured because whole blood was used without fractionation. V lost 9 bases to trimming and J lost 12 bases; unmatched junction nucleotides: 22. Germline V gene lookup returns CDR1 MDHEN and CDR2 SYDVKM. This CDR3 contains 15 residues. Points on this clonotype: Its specificity is unknown.

cDNA was made from approximately 0.55 ug RNA using alpha and beta constant primers. Separate chain-specific third strand synthesis with multiplexing indices produced the alpha and beta libraries. The SP2 site served as the priming point for second strand synthesis. TCRdb re-derived calls from the 5' RACE reads in MiXCR, one entry per CDR3 protein. The sample contains 13,000 or so distinct CDR3 sequences, more than 8.5% of which appear only once. The sequence was collected from an adult in good health. Sequencing used blood. V is TRBV28 and J is TRBJ2-7; TRBD1 matches 8 bases. For the CDR3, the DNA is TGTGCCAGTGCCAAACAGGGGGGCCCTCCGGTGAGGCTGTACTTC. Residues: CASAKQGGPPVRLYF.